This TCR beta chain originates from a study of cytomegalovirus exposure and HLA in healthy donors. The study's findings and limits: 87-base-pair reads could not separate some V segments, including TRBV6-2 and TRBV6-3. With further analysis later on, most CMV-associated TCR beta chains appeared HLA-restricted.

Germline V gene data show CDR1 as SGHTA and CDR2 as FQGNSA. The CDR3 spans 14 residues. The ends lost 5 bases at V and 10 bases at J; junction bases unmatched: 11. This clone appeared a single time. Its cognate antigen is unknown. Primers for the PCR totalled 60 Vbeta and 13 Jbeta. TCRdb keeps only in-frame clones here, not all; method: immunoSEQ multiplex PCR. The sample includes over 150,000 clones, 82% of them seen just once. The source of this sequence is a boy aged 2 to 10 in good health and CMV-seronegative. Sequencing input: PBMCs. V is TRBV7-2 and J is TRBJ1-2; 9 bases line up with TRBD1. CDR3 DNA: TGTGCCAGCAGCCTAGAGGGTTGGGACAGGGACTACACCTTC. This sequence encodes CASSLEGWDRDYTF.